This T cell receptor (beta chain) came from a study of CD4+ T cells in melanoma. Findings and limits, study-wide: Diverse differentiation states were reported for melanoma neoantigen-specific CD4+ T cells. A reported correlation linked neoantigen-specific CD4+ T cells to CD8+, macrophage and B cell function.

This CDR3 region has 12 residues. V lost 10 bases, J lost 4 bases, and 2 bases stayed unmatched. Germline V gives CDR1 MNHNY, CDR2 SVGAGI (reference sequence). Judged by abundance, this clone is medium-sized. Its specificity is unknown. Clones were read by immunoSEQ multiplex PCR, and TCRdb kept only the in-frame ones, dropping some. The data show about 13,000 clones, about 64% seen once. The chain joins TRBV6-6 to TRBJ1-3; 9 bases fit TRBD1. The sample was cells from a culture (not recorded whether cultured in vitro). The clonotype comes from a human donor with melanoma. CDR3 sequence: CATGTGGNTIYF. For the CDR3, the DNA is TGTGCCACCGGGACAGGGGGAAACACCATATATTTT.